This is a list of T cell receptor beta chains from one sample in a study of cytomegalovirus exposure and HLA in healthy donors. Clones were read by immunoSEQ multiplex PCR, and TCRdb kept only the in-frame ones, dropping some. The ten most abundant clones cover roughly 3.5% of a sample with approximately 110,000 clones. Source material: PBMCs. The receptors were sampled from a man between 18 and 35 years old in good health and CMV-seronegative. Each CDR3 is given with its conserved first and last residue. A D gene is named only where the DNA matches it firmly.

TGTGCCAGCAGCGCACCCTTAGCGACTAGCGGGAGTAGAGATACGCAGTATTTT,CASSAPLATSGSRDTQYF,TRBD2,TRBJ2-3,TRBV9
TGTGCCTGGAGTGTAGGAAAGGGGCTGAATTCACCCCTCCACTTT,CAWSVGKGLNSPLHF,.,TRBJ1-6,TRBV30
TGTGCCATCTCTGGGAGGAAGAACTTCACAGATACGCAGTATTTT,CAISGRKNFTDTQYF,.,TRBJ2-3,TRBV10-3
TGTGCCAGCAGGGACAGATTCCTTGGCGACGAGCAGTACTTC,CASRDRFLGDEQYF,.,TRBJ2-7,TRBV6-5
TGTGCCAGCAGTTTATTTGGGACAGGGGCAGGCGAGCAGTACTTC,CASSLFGTGAGEQYF,TRBD1,TRBJ2-7,TRBV28
TGTGCCAGCAGCCGAAAGCTTAGCGGGAGGGCCGTAGCAGATACGCAGTATTTT,CASSRKLSGRAVADTQYF,TRBD2,TRBJ2-3,TRBV7-9
TGTGCCAGCAGTTCCGCCGGGACAGGGCGGCCCGAGCAGTACTTC,CASSSAGTGRPEQYF,TRBD1,TRBJ2-7,TRBV28
TGCGTAACAATGACAGGGTTGGATGAGCAGTTCTTC,CVTMTGLDEQFF,TRBD1,TRBJ2-1,TRBV30
TGCGCCAGCAGCTCTCGCGGGGCTAGCGGGGACCTAGCCAAAAACATTCAGTACTTC,CASSSRGASGDLAKNIQYF,TRBD2,TRBJ2-4,TRBV5-1
TGTGCCAGCAGCTTAAATCCGGGAACGGAGACCCAGTACTTC,CASSLNPGTETQYF,.,TRBJ2-5,TRBV7-2
TGTGCCAGCAGTTATGACAGGGGGGACGTGTATGAGCAGTTCTTC,CASSYDRGDVYEQFF,TRBD1,TRBJ2-1,TRBV6-6
TGTGCCAGCAGTTACTCGCGACTAGCGAAATACGAGCAGTACTTC,CASSYSRLAKYEQYF,TRBD2,TRBJ2-7,TRBV6-6
TGTGCCAGCAGTTGGCTAGACCCCAACTATGGCTACACCTTC,CASSWLDPNYGYTF,.,TRBJ1-2,TRBV6-6
TGTGCCAGCAGCCTTCTAGGCGGCGGGGGGGCTATCGGGGAGCTGTTTTTT,CASSLLGGGGAIGELFF,TRBD2,TRBJ2-2,TRBV7-3
TGTGCCAGCAGTTACTCGGGACAGAGTAACTATGGCTACACCTTC,CASSYSGQSNYGYTF,TRBD1,TRBJ1-2,TRBV6-5
TGCGCCAGCAGCCCGGGCTACGAGCAGTACTTC,CASSPGYEQYF,.,TRBJ2-7,TRBV4-1
TGTGCCAGCAGCTCTCTCGACACGTCCGATGAGCAGTTCTTC,CASSSLDTSDEQFF,.,TRBJ2-1,TRBV7-9
TGTGCCAGCACCCGGGAGGGGCGCGTTACCATGAACACTGAAGCTTTCTTT,CASTREGRVTMNTEAFF,.,TRBJ1-1,TRBV11-2
TGTGCCAGCAGCGCCACAGGTAGCAATCAGCCCCAGCATTTT,CASSATGSNQPQHF,.,TRBJ1-5,TRBV9
TGTGCCAGCGAGGCCGCTATAGGGGCCTATGGCTACACCTTC,CASEAAIGAYGYTF,.,TRBJ1-2,TRBV2
TGTGCCAGCAGTCTCAGGGGGCGAATAGGGAACACTGAAGCTTTCTTT,CASSLRGRIGNTEAFF,TRBD1,TRBJ1-1,TRBV28
TGTGCCAGCAGCTTAGGGCCGTCCGGGGAGCTGTTTTTT,CASSLGPSGELFF,.,TRBJ2-2,TRBV11-3
TGCGCCAGCAGCTTGGAGGGAGGTAACTATGGCTACACCTTC,CASSLEGGNYGYTF,.,TRBJ1-2,TRBV5-1
TGTGCCAGCAGCCACGAGGGGGCCGGATCCTACGAGCAGTACTTC,CASSHEGAGSYEQYF,TRBD1,TRBJ2-7,TRBV14